These 7 T cell receptor beta chains originate from one sample sequenced in a study of shared clonotypes between healthy human individuals. The assay was immunoSEQ multiplex PCR, and TCRdb's table has in-frame clones only and misses some. This table holds about 600,000 clones, roughly 79% found once. The sequenced material came from PBMCs. These receptors were taken from a woman between 40 and 55 years old in good health. Some clones in this sample may be carry-over from other donors' samples.

The chain couples TRBV5-6 to TRBJ2-1, with TRBD2 matching 9 bases. V lost 6 bases and J lost 1; bases outside the gene matches: 5. The CDR3 sequence is 15 residues long. Germline V lookup: CDR1 SGHDT, CDR2 YYEEEE. The CDR3 loop is CASNRLAESYNEQFF. For the CDR3, the DNA is TGTGCCAGCAACAGACTAGCGGAGTCCTACAATGAGCAGTTCTTC.

The rearrangement joins TRBV6-1 to TRBJ2-3; 8 nucleotides line up with TRBD1. Germline values: CDR1 MNHNS, CDR2 SASEGT. The CDR3 contains 18 residues. With 3 bases clipped from V and 2 bases from J, the junction kept 13 bases outside the gene matches. CDR3 coding DNA: TGTGCCAGCAGTGATAGGACGGGTCAGGGGGCTTTCACAGATACGCAGTATTTT. Amino acid sequence: CASSDRTGQGAFTDTQYF.

The genes are TRBV10-3 and TRBJ2-7; a possible D gene is TRBD2 (6 bases). V gave up 5 bases and J gave up 4 bases, with 12 bases separating them. CDR3 length: 13 amino acids. CDR1 and CDR2 from the germline V gene are ENHRY and SYGVKD. The CDR3 DNA sequence: TGTGCCATCAGTCCCCCGGGGGAGTACGAGCAGTACTTC. Protein: CAISPPGEYEQYF.

This clone was detected only a few times. This rearrangement joins TRBV6-6 to TRBJ1-2, with D perhaps matching TRBD1 (5 bases). Trimming removed 8 bases from V and 4 bases from J, with 14 bases in between. Germline V gene sequence: CDR1 MNHNY, CDR2 SVGAGI (reference sequence). The CDR3 loop spans 13 amino acids. DNA of the CDR3: TGTGCCAGCCAAAAACAGGATTTCTATGGCTACACCTTC. Translating it yields CASQKQDFYGYTF.

Only one count was recorded for this clone. The V and J genes are TRBV11-2 and TRBJ2-3; 11 bases are shared with TRBD2. CDR1 is SGHAT, CDR2 FQNNGV, per germline. The CDR3 contains 17 residues. Losses at the gene ends were 1 base for V and 2 bases for J; bases not matched to a gene: 5. The CDR3 reads CASSLGQLAGVTDTQYF. CDR3 DNA: TGTGCCAGCAGCTTAGGCCAACTAGCGGGAGTCACAGATACGCAGTATTTT.

The chain recombines TRBV5-1 with TRBJ2-5; D is undetermined. Germline CDR1 SGHRS, CDR2 YFSETQ. The CDR3 runs to 16 residues. V lost 1 base, J lost 1 base, and 14 bases lay in between. DNA of the CDR3: TGCGCCAGCAGCTTGTTTTCAGGCGAGCTCCAAGAGACCCAGTACTTC. It encodes CASSLFSGELQETQYF. The full variable domain, in which reference TRBV5-1 and TRBJ2-5 provide the parts outside the CDR3, is KAGVTQTPRYLIKTRGQQVTLSCSPISGHRSVSWYQQTPGQGLQFLFEYFSETQRNKGNFPGRFSGRQFSNSRSEMNVSTLELGDSALYLCASSLFSGELQETQYFGPGTRLLVL.

The chain carries TRBV5-6 and TRBJ2-2, with 8 bases lining up with TRBD2. Germline values: CDR1 SGHDT, CDR2 YYEEEE. J gave up 7 bases and V 4 bases, and 12 bases lay outside the gene matches. The CDR3 has 16 residues. DNA for the CDR3: TGTGCCAGCAGCGAGGGACCCGGGGGGGGCGTCGGGGAGCTGTTTTTT. Its translation is CASSEGPGGGVGELFF.